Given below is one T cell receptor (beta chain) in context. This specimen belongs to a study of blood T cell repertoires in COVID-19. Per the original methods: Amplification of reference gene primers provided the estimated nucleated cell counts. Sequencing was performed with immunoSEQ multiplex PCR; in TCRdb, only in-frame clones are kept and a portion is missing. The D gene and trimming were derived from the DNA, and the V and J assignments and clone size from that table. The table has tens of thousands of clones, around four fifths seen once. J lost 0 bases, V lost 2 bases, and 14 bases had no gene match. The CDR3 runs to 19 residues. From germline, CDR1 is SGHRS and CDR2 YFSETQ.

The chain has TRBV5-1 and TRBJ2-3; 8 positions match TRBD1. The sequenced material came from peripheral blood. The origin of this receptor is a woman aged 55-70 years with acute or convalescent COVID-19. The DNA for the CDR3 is TGCGCCAGCAGCTTACCCTCCGACAGGGGTCGGTTTAGCACAGATACGCAGTATTTT. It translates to CASSLPSDRGRFSTDTQYF.